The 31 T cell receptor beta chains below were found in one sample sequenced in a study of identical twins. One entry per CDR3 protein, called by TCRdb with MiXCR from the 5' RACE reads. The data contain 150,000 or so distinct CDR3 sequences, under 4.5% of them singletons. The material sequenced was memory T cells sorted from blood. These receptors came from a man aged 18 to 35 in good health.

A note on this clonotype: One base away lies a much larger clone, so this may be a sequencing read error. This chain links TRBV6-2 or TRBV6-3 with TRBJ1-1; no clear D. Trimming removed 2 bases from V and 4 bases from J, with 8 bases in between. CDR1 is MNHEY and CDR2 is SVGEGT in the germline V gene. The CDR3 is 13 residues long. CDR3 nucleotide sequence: TGTGCCAGCAGTTACAAAGATTTCACTGAAGCTTTCTTT. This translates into CASSYKDFTEAFF.

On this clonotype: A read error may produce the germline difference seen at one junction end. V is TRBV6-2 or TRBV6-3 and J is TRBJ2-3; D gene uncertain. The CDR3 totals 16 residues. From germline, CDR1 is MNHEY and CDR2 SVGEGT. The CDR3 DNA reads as TGTGCCAGCAGTTACGGGCCGAACCGAAACACAGATGCGCAGTATTTT. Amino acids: CASSYGPNRNTDAQYF.

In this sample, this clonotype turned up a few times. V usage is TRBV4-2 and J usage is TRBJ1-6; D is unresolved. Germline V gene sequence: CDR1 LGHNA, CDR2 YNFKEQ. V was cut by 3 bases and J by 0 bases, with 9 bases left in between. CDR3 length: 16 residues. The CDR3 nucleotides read TGTGCCAGCAGCCAGGTGTCGAGCTCCTATAATTCACCCCTCCACTTT. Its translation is CASSQVSSSYNSPLHF.

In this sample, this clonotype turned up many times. This CDR3 reads CASMWTINTEAFF. The DNA of the CDR3 is TGTGCCAGTATGTGGACAATAAACACTGAAGCTTTCTTT. The chain uses TRBV19 and TRBJ1-1, with a possible D match to TRBD1 (5 bases). In germline, CDR1 is LNHDA, CDR2 SQIVND (reference sequence). The CDR3 is 13 residues long. V gave up 7 bases and J gave up 2 bases, with 11 bases separating them.

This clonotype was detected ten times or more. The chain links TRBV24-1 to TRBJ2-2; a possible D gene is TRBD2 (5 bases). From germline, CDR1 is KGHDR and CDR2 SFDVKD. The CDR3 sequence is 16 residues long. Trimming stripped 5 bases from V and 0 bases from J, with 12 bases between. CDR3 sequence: CATSGADYANTGELFF. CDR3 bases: TGTGCCACCAGTGGGGCTGACTACGCGAACACCGGGGAGCTGTTTTTT.

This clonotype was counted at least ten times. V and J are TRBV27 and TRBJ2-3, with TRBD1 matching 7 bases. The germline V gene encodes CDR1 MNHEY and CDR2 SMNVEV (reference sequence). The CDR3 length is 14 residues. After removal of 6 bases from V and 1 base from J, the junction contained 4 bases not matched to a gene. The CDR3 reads CASSRQGGTDTQYF. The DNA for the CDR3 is TGTGCCAGCAGCAGACAGGGAGGCACAGATACGCAGTATTTT.

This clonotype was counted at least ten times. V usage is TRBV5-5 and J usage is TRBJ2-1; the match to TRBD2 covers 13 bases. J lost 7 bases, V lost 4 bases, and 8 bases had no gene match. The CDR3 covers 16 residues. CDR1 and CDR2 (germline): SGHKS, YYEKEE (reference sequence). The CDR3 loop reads CASSPRTSGSLNEQFF. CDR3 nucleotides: TGTGCCAGCAGCCCCCGGACTAGCGGGAGTTTGAATGAGCAGTTCTTC.

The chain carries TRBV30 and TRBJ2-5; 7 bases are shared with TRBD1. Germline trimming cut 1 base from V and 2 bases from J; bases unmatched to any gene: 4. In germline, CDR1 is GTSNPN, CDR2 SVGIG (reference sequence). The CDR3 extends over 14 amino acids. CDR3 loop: CAWSGDRLQETQYF. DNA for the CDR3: TGTGCCTGGAGTGGGGACAGACTACAAGAGACCCAGTACTTC.

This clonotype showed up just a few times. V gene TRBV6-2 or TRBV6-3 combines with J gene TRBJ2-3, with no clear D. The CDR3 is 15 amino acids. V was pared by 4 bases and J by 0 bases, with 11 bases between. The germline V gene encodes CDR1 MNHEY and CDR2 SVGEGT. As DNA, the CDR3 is TGTGCCAGCAGTTCTCGGAGTCCTAGCACAGATACGCAGTATTTT. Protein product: CASSSRSPSTDTQYF.

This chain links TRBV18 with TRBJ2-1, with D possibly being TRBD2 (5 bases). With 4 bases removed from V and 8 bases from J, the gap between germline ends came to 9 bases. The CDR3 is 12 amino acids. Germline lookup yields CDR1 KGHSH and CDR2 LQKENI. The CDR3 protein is CASSQGGDEQFF. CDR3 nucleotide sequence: TGTGCCAGCTCACAAGGAGGTGATGAGCAGTTCTTC.

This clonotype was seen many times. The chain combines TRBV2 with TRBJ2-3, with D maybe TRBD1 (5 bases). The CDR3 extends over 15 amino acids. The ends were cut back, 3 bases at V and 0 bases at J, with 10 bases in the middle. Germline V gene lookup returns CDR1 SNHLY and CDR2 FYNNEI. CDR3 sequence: CASSDQGSSTDTQYF. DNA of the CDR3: TGTGCCAGCAGTGACCAGGGATCTAGCACAGATACGCAGTATTTT.

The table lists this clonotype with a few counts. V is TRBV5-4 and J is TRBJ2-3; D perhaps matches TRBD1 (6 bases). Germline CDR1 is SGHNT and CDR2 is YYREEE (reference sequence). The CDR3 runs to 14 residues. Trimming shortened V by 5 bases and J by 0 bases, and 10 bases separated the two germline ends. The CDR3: CASSLTGSTDTQYF. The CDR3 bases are TGTGCCAGCAGTCTAACAGGGAGCACAGATACGCAGTATTTT.

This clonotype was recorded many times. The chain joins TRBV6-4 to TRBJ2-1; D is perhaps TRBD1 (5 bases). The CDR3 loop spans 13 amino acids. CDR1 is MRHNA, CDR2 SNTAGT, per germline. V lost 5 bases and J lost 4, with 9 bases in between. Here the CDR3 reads CASSRTLYNEQFF. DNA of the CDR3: TGTGCCAGCAGTAGGACACTTTACAATGAGCAGTTCTTC.

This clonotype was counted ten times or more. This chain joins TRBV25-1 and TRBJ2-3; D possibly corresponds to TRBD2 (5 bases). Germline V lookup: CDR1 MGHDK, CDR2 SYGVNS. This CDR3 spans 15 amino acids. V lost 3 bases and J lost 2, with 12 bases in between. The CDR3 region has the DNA TGTGCCAGCAGTGATATCGGGGAACCCACAGATACGCAGTATTTT. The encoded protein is CASSDIGEPTDTQYF.

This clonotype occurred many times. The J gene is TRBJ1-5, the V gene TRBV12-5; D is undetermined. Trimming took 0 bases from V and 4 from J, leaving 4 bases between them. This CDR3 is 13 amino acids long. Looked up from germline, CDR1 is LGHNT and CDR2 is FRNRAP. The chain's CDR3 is CASGLVGNQPQHF. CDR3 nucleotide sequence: TGTGCTAGTGGTTTGGTCGGGAATCAGCCCCAGCATTTT.

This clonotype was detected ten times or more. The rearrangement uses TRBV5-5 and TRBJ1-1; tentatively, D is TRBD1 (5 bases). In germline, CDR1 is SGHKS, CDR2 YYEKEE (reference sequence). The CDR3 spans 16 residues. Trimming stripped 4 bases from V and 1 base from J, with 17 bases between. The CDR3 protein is CASSLPTRGRNTEAFF. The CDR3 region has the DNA TGTGCCAGCAGCCTTCCGACTAGGGGTCGGAACACTGAAGCTTTCTTT.

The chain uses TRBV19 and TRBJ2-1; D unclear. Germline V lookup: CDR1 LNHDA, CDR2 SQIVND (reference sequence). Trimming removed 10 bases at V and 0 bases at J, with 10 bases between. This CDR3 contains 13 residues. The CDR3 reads CATHDFSYNEQFF. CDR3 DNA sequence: TGTGCCACCCACGACTTCTCCTACAATGAGCAGTTCTTC. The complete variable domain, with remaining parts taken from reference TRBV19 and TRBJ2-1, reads DGGITQSPKYLFRKEGQNVTLSCEQNLNHDAMYWYRQDPGQGLRLIYYSQIVNDFQKGDIAEGYSVSREKKESFPLTVTSAQKNPTAFYLCATHDFSYNEQFFGPGTRLTVL.

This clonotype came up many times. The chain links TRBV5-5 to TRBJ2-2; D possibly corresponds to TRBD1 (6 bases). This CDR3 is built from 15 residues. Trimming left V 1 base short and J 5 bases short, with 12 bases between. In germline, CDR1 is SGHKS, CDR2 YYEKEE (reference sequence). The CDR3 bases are TGTGCCAGCAGCTTGTCAGCCCAGGGGACCGGGGAGCTGTTTTTT. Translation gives CASSLSAQGTGELFF.

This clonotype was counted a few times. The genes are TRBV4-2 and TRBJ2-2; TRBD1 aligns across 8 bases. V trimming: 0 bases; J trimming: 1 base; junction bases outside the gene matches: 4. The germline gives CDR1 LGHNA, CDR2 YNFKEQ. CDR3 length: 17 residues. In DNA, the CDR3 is TGTGCCAGCAGCCAAGAACACAGGGGGTTGAACACCGGGGAGCTGTTTTTT. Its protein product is CASSQEHRGLNTGELFF.

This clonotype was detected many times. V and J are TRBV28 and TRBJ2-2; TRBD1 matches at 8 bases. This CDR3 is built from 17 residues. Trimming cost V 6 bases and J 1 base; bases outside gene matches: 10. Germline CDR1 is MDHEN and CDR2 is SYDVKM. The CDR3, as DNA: TGTGCCAGCAGCTCTTGGGCTGGGACAGGGAACACCGGGGAGCTGTTTTTT. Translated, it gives CASSSWAGTGNTGELFF.

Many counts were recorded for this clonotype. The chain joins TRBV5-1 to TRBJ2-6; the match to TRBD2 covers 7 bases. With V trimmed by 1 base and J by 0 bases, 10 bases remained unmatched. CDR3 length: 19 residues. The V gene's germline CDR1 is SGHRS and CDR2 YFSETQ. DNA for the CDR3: TGCGCCAGCAGCTTGACCCTGGGGACTACCGGCTCTGGGGCCAACGTCCTGACTTTC. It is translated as CASSLTLGTTGSGANVLTF.

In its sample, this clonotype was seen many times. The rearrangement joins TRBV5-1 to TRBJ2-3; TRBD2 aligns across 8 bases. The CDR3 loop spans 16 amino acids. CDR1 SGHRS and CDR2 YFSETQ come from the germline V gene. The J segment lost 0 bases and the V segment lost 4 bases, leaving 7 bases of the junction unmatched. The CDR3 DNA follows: TGCGCCAGCAGCCCCCGGTCTAGCGGGAGCACAGATACGCAGTATTTT. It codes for CASSPRSSGSTDTQYF.

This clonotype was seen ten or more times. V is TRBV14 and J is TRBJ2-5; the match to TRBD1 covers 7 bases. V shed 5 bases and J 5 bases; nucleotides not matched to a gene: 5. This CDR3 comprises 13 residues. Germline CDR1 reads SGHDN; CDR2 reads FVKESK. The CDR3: CASSSTGKETQYF. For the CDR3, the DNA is TGTGCCAGCAGCTCGACAGGGAAGGAGACCCAGTACTTC.

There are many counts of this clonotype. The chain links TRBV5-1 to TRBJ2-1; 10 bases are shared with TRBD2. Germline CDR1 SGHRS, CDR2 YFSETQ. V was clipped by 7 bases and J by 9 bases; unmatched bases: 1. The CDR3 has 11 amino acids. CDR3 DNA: TGCGCCAGCCAGCGGGAGGGTGAGCAGTTCTTC. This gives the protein CASQREGEQFF.

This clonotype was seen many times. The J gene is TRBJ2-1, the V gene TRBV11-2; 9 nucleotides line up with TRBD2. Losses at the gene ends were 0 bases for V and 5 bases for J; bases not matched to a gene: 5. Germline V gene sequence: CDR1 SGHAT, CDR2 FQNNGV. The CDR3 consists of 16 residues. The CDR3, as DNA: TGTGCCAGCAGCTTAGAGGGACTAGCTCTCCACAATGAGCAGTTCTTC. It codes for CASSLEGLALHNEQFF. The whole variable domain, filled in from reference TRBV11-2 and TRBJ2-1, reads EAGVAQSPRYKIIEKRQSVAFWCNPISGHATLYWYQQILGQGPKLLIQFQNNGVVDDSQLPKDRFSAERLKGVDSTLKIQPAKLEDSAVYLCASSLEGLALHNEQFFGPGTRLTVL.

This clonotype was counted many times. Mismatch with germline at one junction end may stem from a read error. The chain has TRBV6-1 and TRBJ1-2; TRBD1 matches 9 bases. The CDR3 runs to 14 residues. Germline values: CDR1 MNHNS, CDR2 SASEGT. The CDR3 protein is CASSEDFGWTGVNF. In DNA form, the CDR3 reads TGTGCCAGCAGTGAAGATTTTGGTTGGACAGGGGTCAACTTC.

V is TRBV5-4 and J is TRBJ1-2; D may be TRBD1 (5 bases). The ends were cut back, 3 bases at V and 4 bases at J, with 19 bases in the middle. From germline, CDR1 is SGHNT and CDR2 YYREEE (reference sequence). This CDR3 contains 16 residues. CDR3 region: CASSSLTDMGSYGYTF. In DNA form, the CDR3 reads TGTGCCAGCAGCTCACTCACGGACATGGGGTCCTATGGCTACACCTTC.

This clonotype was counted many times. CDR3: CSTLDIGETQYF. As DNA, the CDR3 is TGCAGTACTCTTGACATCGGGGAGACCCAGTACTTC. The rearrangement uses TRBV20-1 and TRBJ2-5; D is unclear. This CDR3 is built from 12 residues. Per germline, CDR1 DFQATT and CDR2 SNEGSKA (reference sequence). V shed 8 bases and J shed 5 bases, with 15 bases lying between them.

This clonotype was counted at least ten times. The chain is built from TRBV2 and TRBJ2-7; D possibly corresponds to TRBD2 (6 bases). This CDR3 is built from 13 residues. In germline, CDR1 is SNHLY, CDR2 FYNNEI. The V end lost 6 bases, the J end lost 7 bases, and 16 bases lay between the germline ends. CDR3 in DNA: TGTGCCAGCAGGGAGGGGCCGGTGCATGAGCAGTACGTC. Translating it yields CASREGPVHEQYV.

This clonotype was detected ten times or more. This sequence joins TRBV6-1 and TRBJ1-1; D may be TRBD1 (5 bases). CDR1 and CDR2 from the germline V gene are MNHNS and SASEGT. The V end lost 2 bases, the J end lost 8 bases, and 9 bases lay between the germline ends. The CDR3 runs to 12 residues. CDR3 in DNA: TGTGCCAGCAGTGAATCAGACAGAGAAGCTTTCTTT. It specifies CASSESDREAFF.

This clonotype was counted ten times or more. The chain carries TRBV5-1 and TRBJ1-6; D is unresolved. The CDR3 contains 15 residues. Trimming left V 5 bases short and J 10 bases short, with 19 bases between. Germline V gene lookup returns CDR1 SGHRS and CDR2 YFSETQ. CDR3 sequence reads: CASSIWSGEESPLHF. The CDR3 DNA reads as TGCGCCAGCAGTATATGGAGCGGCGAGGAATCACCCCTCCACTTT.